This T cell receptor (beta chain) was retrieved from a study of T cell changes during pregnancy in multiple sclerosis. Data came from immunoSEQ multiplex PCR; TCRdb stores just in-frame clones and leaves some out. This table holds about 24,000 clones, around 90% found once. The source was CD4+ T cells from peripheral blood mononuclear cells, collected in the second trimester of pregnancy. This receptor was obtained from a female donor in good health, enrolled as a control in a pregnancy study.

CDR3 DNA sequence: TGCGCCAGCAGGGACAGGCCTAACTCTGGAAACACCATATATTTT. Translated, it gives CASRDRPNSGNTIYF. V and J are TRBV5-1 and TRBJ1-3; 7 bases map to TRBD1. The CDR3 totals 15 residues. Germline V gene lookup returns CDR1 SGHRS and CDR2 YFSETQ. Trimming took 5 bases from V and 0 from J; bases not matched to a gene: 5.